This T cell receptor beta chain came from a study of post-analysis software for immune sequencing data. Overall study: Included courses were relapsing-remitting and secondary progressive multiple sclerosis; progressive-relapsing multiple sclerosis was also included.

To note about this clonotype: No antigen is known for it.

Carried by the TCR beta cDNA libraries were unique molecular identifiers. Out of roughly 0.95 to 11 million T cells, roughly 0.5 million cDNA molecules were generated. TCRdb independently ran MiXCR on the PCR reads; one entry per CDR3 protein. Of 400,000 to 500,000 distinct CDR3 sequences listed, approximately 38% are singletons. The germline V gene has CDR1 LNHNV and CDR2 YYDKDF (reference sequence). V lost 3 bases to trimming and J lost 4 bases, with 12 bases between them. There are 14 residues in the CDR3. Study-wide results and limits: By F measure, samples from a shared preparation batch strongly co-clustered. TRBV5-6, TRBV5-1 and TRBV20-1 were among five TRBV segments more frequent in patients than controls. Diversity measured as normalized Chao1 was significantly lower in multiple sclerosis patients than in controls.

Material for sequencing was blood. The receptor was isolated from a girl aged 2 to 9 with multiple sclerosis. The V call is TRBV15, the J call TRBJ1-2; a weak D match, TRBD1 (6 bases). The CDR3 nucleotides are TGTGCCACCAGCAGCGACGAGGGGGGCTATGGCTACACCTTC. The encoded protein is CATSSDEGGYGYTF.